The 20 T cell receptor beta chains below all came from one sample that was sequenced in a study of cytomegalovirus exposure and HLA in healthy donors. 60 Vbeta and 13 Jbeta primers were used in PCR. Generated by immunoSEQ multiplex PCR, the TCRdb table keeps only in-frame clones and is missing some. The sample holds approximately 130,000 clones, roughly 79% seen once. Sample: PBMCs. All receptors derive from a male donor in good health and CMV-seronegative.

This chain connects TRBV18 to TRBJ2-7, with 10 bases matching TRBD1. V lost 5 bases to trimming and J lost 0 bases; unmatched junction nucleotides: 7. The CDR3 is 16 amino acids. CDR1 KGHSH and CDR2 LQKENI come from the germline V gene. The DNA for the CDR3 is TGTGCCAGCTCATCTCCGGGACAGGGGAGCTCCTACGAGCAGTACTTC. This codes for CASSSPGQGSSYEQYF.

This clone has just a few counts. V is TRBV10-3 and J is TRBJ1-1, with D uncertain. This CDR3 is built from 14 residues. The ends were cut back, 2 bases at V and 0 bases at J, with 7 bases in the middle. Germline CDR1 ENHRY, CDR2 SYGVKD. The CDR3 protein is CAISEDGVNTEAFF. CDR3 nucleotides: TGTGCCATCAGTGAGGACGGAGTGAACACTGAAGCTTTCTTT.

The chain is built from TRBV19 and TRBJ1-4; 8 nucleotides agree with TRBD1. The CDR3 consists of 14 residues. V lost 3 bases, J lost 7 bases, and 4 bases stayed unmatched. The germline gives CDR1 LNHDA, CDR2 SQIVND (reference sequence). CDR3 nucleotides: TGTGCCAGTAGTATTCAGGGGGCGCGTGAAAAACTGTTTTTT. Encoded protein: CASSIQGAREKLFF.

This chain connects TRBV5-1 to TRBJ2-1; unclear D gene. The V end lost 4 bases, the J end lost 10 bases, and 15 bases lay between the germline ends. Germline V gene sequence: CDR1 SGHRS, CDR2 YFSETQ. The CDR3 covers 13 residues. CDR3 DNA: TGCGCCAGCAGCACCGAAGCCGCCATAGAGCAGTTCTTC. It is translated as CASSTEAAIEQFF.

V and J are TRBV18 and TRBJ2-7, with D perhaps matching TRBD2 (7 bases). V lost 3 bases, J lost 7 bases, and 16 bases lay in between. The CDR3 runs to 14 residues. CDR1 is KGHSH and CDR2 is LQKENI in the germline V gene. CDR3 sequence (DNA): TGTGCCAGCTCACCGCCGGGGGGCTTGGGAGAGCAGTACTTC. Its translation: CASSPPGGLGEQYF.

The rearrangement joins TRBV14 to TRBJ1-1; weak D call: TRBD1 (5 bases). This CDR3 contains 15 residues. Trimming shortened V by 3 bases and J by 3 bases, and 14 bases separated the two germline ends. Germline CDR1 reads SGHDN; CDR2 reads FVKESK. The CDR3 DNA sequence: TGTGCCAGCAGCCAGTGGGGGGTCGGGGACACTGAAGCTTTCTTT. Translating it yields CASSQWGVGDTEAFF.

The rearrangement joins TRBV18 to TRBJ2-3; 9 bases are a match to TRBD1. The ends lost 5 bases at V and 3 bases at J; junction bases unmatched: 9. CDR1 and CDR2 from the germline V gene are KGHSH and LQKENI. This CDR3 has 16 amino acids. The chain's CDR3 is CASSEANRGLTDTQYF. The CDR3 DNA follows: TGTGCCAGCTCAGAAGCAAACAGGGGGCTAACAGATACGCAGTATTTT.

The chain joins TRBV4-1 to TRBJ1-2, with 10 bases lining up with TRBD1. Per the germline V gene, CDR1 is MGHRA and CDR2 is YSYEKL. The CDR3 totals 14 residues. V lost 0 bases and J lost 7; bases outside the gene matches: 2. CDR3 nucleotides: TGCGCCAGCAGCCAAGAAGGGGACAGGGGTGGCTACACCTTC. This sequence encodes CASSQEGDRGGYTF.

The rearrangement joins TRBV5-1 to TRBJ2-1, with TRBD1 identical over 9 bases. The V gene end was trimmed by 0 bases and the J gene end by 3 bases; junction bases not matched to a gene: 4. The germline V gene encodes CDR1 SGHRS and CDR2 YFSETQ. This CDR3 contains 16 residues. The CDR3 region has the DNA TGCGCCAGCAGCTTGGCCGGGACAGGGCTCTACAATGAGCAGTTCTTC. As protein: CASSLAGTGLYNEQFF.

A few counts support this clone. Here the CDR3 DNA reads TGTGCCAGCAGCTCCCAGACAGTTAGCTCCTACGAGCAGTACTTC. Translation: CASSSQTVSSYEQYF. J is TRBJ2-7 and V is TRBV7-9; weak D call: TRBD1 (5 bases). Germline values: CDR1 SEHNR, CDR2 FQNEAQ (reference sequence). The CDR3 consists of 15 residues. The ends were cut back, 4 bases at V and 0 bases at J, with 13 bases in the middle.

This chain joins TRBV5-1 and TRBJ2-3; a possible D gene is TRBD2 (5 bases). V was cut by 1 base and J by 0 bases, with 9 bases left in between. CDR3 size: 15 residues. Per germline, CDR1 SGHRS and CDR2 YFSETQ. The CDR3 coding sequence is TGCGCCAGCAGCTTGTGGGAGCGGAGCACAGATACGCAGTATTTT. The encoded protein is CASSLWERSTDTQYF. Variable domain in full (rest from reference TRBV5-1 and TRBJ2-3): KAGVTQTPRYLIKTRGQQVTLSCSPISGHRSVSWYQQTPGQGLQFLFEYFSETQRNKGNFPGRFSGRQFSNSRSEMNVSTLELGDSALYLCASSLWERSTDTQYFGPGTRLTVL.

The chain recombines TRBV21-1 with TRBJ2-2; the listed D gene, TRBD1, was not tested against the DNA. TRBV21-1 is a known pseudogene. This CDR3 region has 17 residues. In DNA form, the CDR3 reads TGTGCCAGCAGCACCCCCCTCGGGACAGGGGGTGGCGGGGAGCTGTTTTTT. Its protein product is CASSTPLGTGGGGELFF.

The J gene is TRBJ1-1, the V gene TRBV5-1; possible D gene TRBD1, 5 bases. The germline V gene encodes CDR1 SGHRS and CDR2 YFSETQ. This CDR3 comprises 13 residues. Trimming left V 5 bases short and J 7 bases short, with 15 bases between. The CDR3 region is CASRGTPTIEAFF. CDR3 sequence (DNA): TGCGCCAGCAGGGGGACTCCGACGATTGAAGCTTTCTTT.

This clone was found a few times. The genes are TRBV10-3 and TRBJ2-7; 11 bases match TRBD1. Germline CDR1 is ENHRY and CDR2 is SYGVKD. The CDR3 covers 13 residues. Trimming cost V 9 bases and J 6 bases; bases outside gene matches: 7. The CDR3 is CAMGTGGLFEQYF. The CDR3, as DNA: TGTGCCATGGGGACAGGGGGTTTGTTCGAGCAGTACTTC.

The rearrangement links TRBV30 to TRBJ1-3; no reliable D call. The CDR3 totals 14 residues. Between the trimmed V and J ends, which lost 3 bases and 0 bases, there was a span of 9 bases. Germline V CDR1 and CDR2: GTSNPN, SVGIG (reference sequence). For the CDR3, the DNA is TGTGCCTGGAGACAGTCTCACTCTGGAAACACCATATATTTT. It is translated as CAWRQSHSGNTIYF.

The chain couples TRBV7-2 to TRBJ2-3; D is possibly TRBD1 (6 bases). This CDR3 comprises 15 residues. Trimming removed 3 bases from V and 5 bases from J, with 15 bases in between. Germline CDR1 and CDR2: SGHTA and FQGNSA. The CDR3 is CASSFLGQPKDTQYF. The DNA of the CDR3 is TGTGCCAGCAGCTTCTTAGGACAGCCGAAAGATACGCAGTATTTT.

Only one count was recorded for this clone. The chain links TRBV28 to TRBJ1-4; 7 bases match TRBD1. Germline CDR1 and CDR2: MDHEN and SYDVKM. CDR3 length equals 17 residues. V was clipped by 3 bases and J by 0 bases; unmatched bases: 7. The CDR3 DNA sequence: TGTGCCAGCAGTTTCGGCAGGGGGACTGCAACTAATGAAAAACTGTTTTTT. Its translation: CASSFGRGTATNEKLFF.

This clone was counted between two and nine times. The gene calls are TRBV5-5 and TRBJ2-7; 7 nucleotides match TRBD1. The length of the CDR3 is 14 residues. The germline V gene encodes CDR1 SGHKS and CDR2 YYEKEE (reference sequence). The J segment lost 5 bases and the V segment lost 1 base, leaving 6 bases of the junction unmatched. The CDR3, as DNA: TGTGCCAGCAGCTTGTTCCAGGGGGACGACGAGCAGTACTTC. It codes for CASSLFQGDDEQYF.

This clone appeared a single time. CDR3 DNA: TGTGCCAGCAGCGTGGGGACAGGGGCTTCCACTGAAGCTTTCTTT. It translates to CASSVGTGASTEAFF. The chain has TRBV9 and TRBJ1-1; TRBD1 agrees at 10 bases. In germline, CDR1 is SGDLS, CDR2 YYNGEE. The CDR3 has 15 residues. V dropped 2 bases and J dropped 4; count of bases not matched to a gene: 5.

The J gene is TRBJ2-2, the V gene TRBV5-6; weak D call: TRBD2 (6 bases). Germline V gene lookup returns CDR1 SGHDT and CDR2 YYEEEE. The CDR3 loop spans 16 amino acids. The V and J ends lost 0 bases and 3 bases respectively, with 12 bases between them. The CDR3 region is CASSLAVGGHTGELFF. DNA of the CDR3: TGTGCCAGCAGCTTGGCGGTGGGAGGCCACACCGGGGAGCTGTTTTTT.